This T cell receptor beta chain was sequenced during a study of cytomegalovirus exposure and HLA in healthy donors. The donors were members of the validation cohort, which comprised 90 to 150 subjects and was separate from the first cohort of several hundred subjects. Assay: immunoSEQ multiplex PCR; the TCRdb copy retains only in-frame clones and omits some. Of under 150,000 clones in the sample, around 84% are singletons; the top ten hold approximately 10%. V was trimmed by 0 bases and J by 3 bases, leaving 8 bases between them. The CDR3 contains 14 residues. CDR1 and CDR2 (germline): KGHSH, LQKENI.

The sequenced sample was PBMCs. The clonotype originates from a man between 18 and 29 years old in good health and CMV-seropositive. The rearrangement joins TRBV18 to TRBJ2-5; possible D gene TRBD1, 6 bases. CDR3 residues: CASSPPNREETQYF. In nucleotides, the CDR3 is TGTGCCAGCTCACCACCAAACAGGGAAGAGACCCAGTACTTC. The variable domain in full, completed from reference TRBV18 and TRBJ2-5, reads NAGVMQNPRHLVRRRGQEARLRCSPMKGHSHVYWYRQLPEEGLKFMVYLQKENIIDESGMPKERFSAEFPKEGPSILRIQQVVRGDSAAYFCASSPPNREETQYFGPGTRLLVL.